Listed below are T cell receptor beta chains from one sample, sequenced in a study of T-cell memory formation after mild COVID-19. TCRdb called the 5' RACE reads again in MiXCR, with one record for every CDR3 protein. Seen here are 190,000 or so distinct CDR3 sequences, about 22% observed once, and the top ten hold more than 20%. The sequencing sample was made of PBMCs or a T cell subset sorted from them (not recorded which). The receptors were gathered from an adult woman who had mild COVID-19 (a few samples of this study predate the infection). Cell type and time point are not known. Each CDR3 is given with its conserved first and last residue. A D gene is named only where the DNA matches it firmly. The size field is filled for only some rows; it gives once, few, many or a size class.

TRBV3-1	.	15	TRBJ2-1	.	CASSQGTAGDHFEFF	TGTGCCAGCAGCCAAGGAACGGCAGGGGATCATTTTGAGTTCTTC
TRBV4-2	.	17	TRBJ2-5	.	CASSQDPWEGLQETQYF	TGTGCCAGCAGCCAAGACCCCTGGGAAGGGCTTCAAGAGACCCAGTACTTC
TRBV9	.	15	TRBJ2-3	few	CASSVGLPSTDTQYF	TGTGCCAGCAGCGTAGGCCTCCCTAGCACAGATACGCAGTATTTT
TRBV7-6	.	14	TRBJ2-1	.	CASSSQGGPDEQFF	TGTGCCAGCAGCTCCCAGGGAGGCCCCGATGAGCAGTTCTTC
TRBV24-1	TRBD1	14	TRBJ2-7	few	CATSDPGTGDEQYF	TGTGCCACCAGTGACCCCGGGACAGGAGACGAGCAGTACTTC
TRBV12-3/TRBV12-4	TRBD1	16	TRBJ2-7	.	CASSSPRTGGYYEQYF	TGTGCCAGCAGTTCCCCCAGGACAGGGGGTTACTACGAGCAGTACTTC
TRBV9	TRBD2	19	TRBJ2-2	few	CASSATGTSGDPGTGELFF	TGTGCCAGCAGCGCAACAGGGACTAGCGGAGACCCGGGGACCGGGGAGCTGTTTTTT
TRBV7-9	TRBD1	16	TRBJ1-1	.	CASSTGTGGANTEAFF	TGTGCCAGCAGCACCGGGACAGGGGGCGCGAACACTGAAGCTTTCTTT
TRBV6-6	.	12	TRBJ2-7	.	CASSSMGYEQYF	TGTGCCAGCAGCTCAATGGGCTACGAGCAGTACTTC
TRBV7-9	.	14	TRBJ2-5	few	CASSLVFYQETQYF	TGTGCCAGCAGCTTAGTTTTTTACCAAGAGACCCAGTACTTC
TRBV3-1	.	16	TRBJ2-1	many	CASSHTSGPSYNEQFF	TGTGCCAGCAGCCATACCAGCGGGCCGTCCTACAATGAGCAGTTCTTC
TRBV7-2	.	13	TRBJ1-1	many	CASSFGRNTEAFF	TGTGCCAGCAGCTTTGGACGGAACACTGAAGCTTTCTTT
TRBV4-2	TRBD2	16	TRBJ2-7	.	CASSQDPGGPTYEQYF	TGTGCCAGCAGCCAAGACCCGGGGGGGCCTACCTACGAGCAGTACTTC
TRBV2	.	16	TRBJ2-7	.	CASRGMGGSTNYEQYF	TGTGCCAGCAGGGGTATGGGGGGCAGTACAAACTACGAGCAGTACTTC
TRBV27	TRBD1	13	TRBJ1-2	.	CASSSGQRYGYTF	TGTGCCAGCAGTTCGGGACAGCGCTATGGCTACACCTTC
TRBV12-3/TRBV12-4	.	15	TRBJ2-5	few	CASSSPDTVRETQYF	TGTGCCAGCAGTTCTCCCGACACGGTTAGGGAGACCCAGTACTTC
TRBV4-1	.	15	TRBJ2-1	few	CASSPTGIEFDEQFF	TGCGCCAGCAGTCCCACCGGGATAGAGTTCGATGAGCAGTTCTTC
TRBV3-1	.	12	TRBJ2-7	.	CASGAATYEQYF	TGTGCCAGCGGGGCGGCAACCTACGAGCAGTACTTC
TRBV10-3	.	13	TRBJ2-7	few	CAISAPGDYEQYF	TGTGCCATCAGTGCGCCAGGGGACTACGAGCAGTACTTC
TRBV20-1	TRBD2	18	TRBJ2-1	.	CSAQKVISGSDLYNEQFF	TGCAGTGCCCAGAAGGTCATCAGCGGGAGTGACCTCTACAATGAGCAGTTCTTC
TRBV27	.	15	TRBJ1-1	few	CASRVPGFGNTEAFF	TGTGCCAGCAGAGTTCCAGGATTCGGGAACACTGAAGCTTTCTTT
TRBV30	TRBD2	13	TRBJ2-1	.	CAWRTSGDNEQFF	TGTGCCTGGAGGACTAGCGGAGACAATGAGCAGTTCTTC
TRBV2	.	11	TRBJ2-2	.	CASSVGGELFF	TGTGCCAGCAGTGTAGGCGGGGAGCTGTTTTTT
TRBV7-6	TRBD2	14	TRBJ2-1	.	CASSLVPSGDEQFF	TGTGCCAGCAGCTTAGTCCCTAGCGGGGATGAGCAGTTCTTC
TRBV5-1	TRBD2	16	TRBJ2-3	.	CASSLAREAVTDTQYF	TGCGCCAGCAGCTTGGCACGGGAGGCGGTCACAGATACGCAGTATTTT